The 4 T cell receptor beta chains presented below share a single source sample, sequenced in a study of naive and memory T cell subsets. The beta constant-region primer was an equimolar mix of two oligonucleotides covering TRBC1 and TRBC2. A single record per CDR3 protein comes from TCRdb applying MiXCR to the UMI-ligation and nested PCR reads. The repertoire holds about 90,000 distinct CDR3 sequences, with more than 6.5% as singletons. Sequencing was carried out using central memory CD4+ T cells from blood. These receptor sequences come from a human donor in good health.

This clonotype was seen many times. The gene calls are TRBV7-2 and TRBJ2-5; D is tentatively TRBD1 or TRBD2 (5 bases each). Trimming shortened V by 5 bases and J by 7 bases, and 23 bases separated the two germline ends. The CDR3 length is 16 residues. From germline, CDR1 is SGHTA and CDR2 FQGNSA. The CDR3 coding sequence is TGTGCCAGCAGCCAGACACCTTCCGGGGCCCACGGGACCCAGTACTTC. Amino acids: CASSQTPSGAHGTQYF.

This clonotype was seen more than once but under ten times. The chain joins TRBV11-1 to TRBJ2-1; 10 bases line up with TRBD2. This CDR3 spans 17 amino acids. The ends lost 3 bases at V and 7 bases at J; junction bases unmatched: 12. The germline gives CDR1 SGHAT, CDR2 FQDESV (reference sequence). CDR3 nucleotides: TGTGCCAGCAGCTTTGAATCTCCTAGCGGGAGTGGGAATGAGCAGTTCTTC. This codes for CASSFESPSGSGNEQFF. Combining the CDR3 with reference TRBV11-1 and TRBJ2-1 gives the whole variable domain EAEVAQSPRYKITEKSQAVAFWCDPISGHATLYWYRQILGQGPELLVQFQDESVVDDSQLPKDRFSAERLKGVDSTLKIQPAELGDSAMYLCASSFESPSGSGNEQFFGPGTRLTVL.

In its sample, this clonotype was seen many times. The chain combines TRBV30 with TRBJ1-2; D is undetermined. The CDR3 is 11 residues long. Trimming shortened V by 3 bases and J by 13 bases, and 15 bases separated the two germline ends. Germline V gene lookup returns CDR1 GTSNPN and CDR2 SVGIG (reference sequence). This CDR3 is CAWRTLGSCTF. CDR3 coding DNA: TGTGCCTGGAGGACCTTAGGGAGTTGCACCTTC.

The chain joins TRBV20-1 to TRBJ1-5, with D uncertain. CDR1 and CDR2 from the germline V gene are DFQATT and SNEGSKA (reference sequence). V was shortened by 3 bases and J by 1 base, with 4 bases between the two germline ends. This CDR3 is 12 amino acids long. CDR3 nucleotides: TGCAGTGCTAGTGCCAGCAATCAGCCCCAGCATTTT. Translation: CSASASNQPQHF.